The entry below describes one T cell receptor beta chain. Its antigen is unidentified. They built TCR cDNA with 5'RACE template switching, a step that put in a universal primer site and UMIs. A single record per CDR3 protein comes from TCRdb applying MiXCR to the 5' RACE reads. The sample includes around 250,000 distinct CDR3 sequences, less than 8.5% of them seen just once. This record comes from a study of T cells after yellow fever vaccination. Study as a whole: The fractions with low cell numbers were processed using SMART-Seq v4 Ultra Low Input. Whole-study results and caveats: Most clones from primary vaccination were detected again post-booster (almost 98% CD4, about 88% CD8). The CD4 compartment and the CD8 compartment contained a small share of clonotypes in common.

This CDR3 comprises 18 residues. In germline, CDR1 is DFQATT, CDR2 SNEGSKA (reference sequence). V was clipped by 0 bases and J by 0 bases; unmatched bases: 6. The sequencing used CD4+ T cells sorted from PBMCs, collected 15 days after the yellow fever booster vaccination. The receptor was derived from a man aged 25-45 years who received the YFV17D yellow fever vaccine. This chain uses TRBV20-1 with TRBJ2-2; the match to TRBD2 covers 11 bases. This chain's CDR3 is CSARDGTSGGANTGELFF. CDR3 coding DNA: TGCAGTGCTAGAGATGGAACTAGCGGGGGCGCGAACACCGGGGAGCTGTTTTTT.